These 10 T cell receptor beta chains were sequenced from one sample in a study of blood T cell repertoires in COVID-19. TCRdb keeps only in-frame clones here, not all; method: immunoSEQ multiplex PCR. The sample yields some 310,000 clones, 85% to 90% seen once. The sample consisted of PBMCs or T cells enriched from blood (not recorded which). The origin of the receptors is a woman aged 25 to 39 who had recovered from COVID-19.

The genes are TRBV28 and TRBJ1-2; D remains ambiguous. This CDR3 is built from 17 residues. The germline CDR1 and CDR2 sequences are MDHEN and SYDVKM. Between the trimmed V and J ends, which lost 4 bases and 0 bases, there was a span of 18 bases. The CDR3 here is CASSSDNYHFANYGYTF. As DNA, the CDR3 is TGTGCCAGCAGTTCCGATAATTACCACTTCGCTAACTATGGCTACACCTTC.

The V and J genes are TRBV6-5 and TRBJ1-5; D gene uncertain. CDR1 MNHEY and CDR2 SVGAGI come from the germline V gene. Trimming left V 6 bases short and J 0 bases short, with 12 bases between. The length of the CDR3 is 15 residues. The CDR3 nucleotides read TGTGCCAGCAGACAACGGGATGCTAGCAATCAGCCCCAGCATTTT. Amino acids: CASRQRDASNQPQHF.

The J gene is TRBJ1-1, the V gene TRBV28, with 9 bases that match TRBD1. Trimming cost V 4 bases and J 4 bases; bases outside gene matches: 7. The germline V gene has CDR1 MDHEN and CDR2 SYDVKM. CDR3 size: 15 residues. CDR3 DNA sequence: TGTGCCAGCAGTTCCCCAACAGGGGGCGGCACTGAAGCTTTCTTT. Amino acid sequence: CASSSPTGGGTEAFF.

This sequence joins TRBV6-5 and TRBJ2-1; no clear D. The CDR3 loop spans 12 amino acids. V lost 6 bases, J lost 5 bases, and 8 bases lay in between. The germline gives CDR1 MNHEY, CDR2 SVGAGI. DNA for the CDR3: TGTGCCAGCAGATACAGAGACAATGAGCAGTTCTTC. Protein sequence: CASRYRDNEQFF.

CDR3 bases: TGTGCCAGCAGCTTGGCCGGGGTTTACGGCAATCAGCCCCAGCATTTT. Its translation: CASSLAGVYGNQPQHF. This rearrangement joins TRBV5-6 to TRBJ1-5; D not resolved. The V gene lost 0 bases and the J gene lost 2 bases, with 12 bases spanning the gap. The CDR3 spans 16 residues. The germline V gene has CDR1 SGHDT and CDR2 YYEEEE.

V and J are TRBV5-5 and TRBJ2-5; possible D gene TRBD1, 5 bases. CDR1 and CDR2 from the germline V gene are SGHKS and YYEKEE (reference sequence). The CDR3 is 15 amino acids. The germline V and J ends were trimmed by 0 bases and 5 bases, with 14 bases remaining between them. The CDR3 sequence: CASSLAGNPSETQYF. DNA for the CDR3: TGTGCCAGCAGCTTGGCAGGGAATCCATCGGAGACCCAGTACTTC.

The CDR3 DNA follows: TGTGCCAGCAGCTTTCTTTCAGGGTCTGGGGCCAACGTCCTGACTTTC. Translating it yields CASSFLSGSGANVLTF. This chain connects TRBV11-2 to TRBJ2-6, with a possible D match to TRBD1 (5 bases). There are 16 residues in the CDR3. Trimming pared 3 bases from V and 1 base from J, leaving 10 bases between. The germline V gene has CDR1 SGHAT and CDR2 FQNNGV.

This chain connects TRBV2 to TRBJ2-7; D uncertain. Per germline, CDR1 SNHLY and CDR2 FYNNEI. This CDR3 region has 10 residues. V gave up 8 bases and J gave up 3 bases, with 5 bases separating them. The CDR3 sequence is CASGGYEQYF. CDR3 DNA: TGTGCCAGCGGCGGCTACGAGCAGTACTTC.

Comment on this clone: This same CDR3 is encoded by further DNA sequences in the sample. The rearrangement uses TRBV6-5 and TRBJ1-4; a possible D gene is TRBD1 (6 bases). Germline loops: CDR1 MNHEY, CDR2 SVGAGI. The length of the CDR3 is 15 residues. Trimming removed 0 bases from V and 4 bases from J, with 9 bases in between. The CDR3 coding sequence is TGTGCCAGCAGTTACTCCGGGACATTTAATGAAAAACTGTTTTTT. It specifies CASSYSGTFNEKLFF.

This chain links TRBV4-1 with TRBJ2-4; D unclear. This CDR3 has 15 residues. Germline V CDR1 and CDR2: MGHRA, YSYEKL. V lost 3 bases, J lost 0 bases, and 9 bases lay in between. CDR3 in amino acids: CASSHFFLAKNIQYF. The CDR3 bases are TGCGCCAGCAGCCACTTCTTTCTAGCCAAAAACATTCAGTACTTC.